The 27 T cell receptor beta chains in this list originate from one sample, sequenced in a study of cytomegalovirus exposure and HLA in healthy donors. PCR employed 60 Vbeta and 13 Jbeta primers. Profiling relied on immunoSEQ multiplex PCR, and the TCRdb table lists in-frame clones only, not all of them. The table has roughly 150,000 clones, roughly 84% seen once; the top ten hold roughly 1.5%. Material for sequencing was PBMCs. These receptors originate from a woman aged 18-29 years in good health and CMV-seronegative.

The genes are TRBV5-1 and TRBJ1-1, with 8 bases identical to TRBD1. After removal of 2 bases from V and 3 bases from J, the junction contained 6 bases not matched to a gene. The CDR3 runs to 15 residues. Germline V gene lookup returns CDR1 SGHRS and CDR2 YFSETQ. CDR3: CASSFFGQGDTEAFF. The CDR3 DNA sequence: TGCGCCAGCAGCTTTTTTGGACAGGGCGACACTGAAGCTTTCTTT.

This chain uses TRBV4-2 with TRBJ2-1; 9 nucleotides align to TRBD1. The CDR3 consists of 15 residues. Germline loops: CDR1 LGHNA, CDR2 YNFKEQ. With 4 bases clipped from V and 2 bases from J, the junction kept 3 bases outside the gene matches. The CDR3 DNA is TGTGCCAGCAGCCGGGGACAGGGCGCCTACAATGAGCAGTTCTTC. This translates into CASSRGQGAYNEQFF.

This clone counts as medium-sized. The V gene is TRBV28, the J gene TRBJ1-5; 8 nucleotides line up with TRBD1. V gave up 2 bases and J gave up 2 bases; unmatched junction bases: 2. This CDR3 is built from 15 residues. CDR1 is MDHEN, CDR2 SYDVKM, per germline. The CDR3 nucleotides read TGTGCCAGCAGTTTAGCGGGACAGGGCAATCAGCCCCAGCATTTT. Protein product: CASSLAGQGNQPQHF.

This chain links TRBV15 with TRBJ2-1; TRBD2 agrees at 7 bases. The CDR3 length is 14 residues. J was trimmed by 6 bases and V by 8 bases; bases with no gene match: 10. Germline V CDR1 and CDR2: LNHNV, YYDKDF (reference sequence). CDR3 protein: CATRFGGRRNEQFF. The CDR3 DNA reads as TGTGCCACCCGCTTCGGGGGGAGACGCAATGAGCAGTTCTTC.

This clone showed up just a few times. The V gene is TRBV30, the J gene TRBJ1-5; D call uncertain. Trimming shortened V by 0 bases and J by 4 bases, and 13 bases separated the two germline ends. Germline-derived CDR1 and CDR2 are GTSNPN and SVGIG (reference sequence). This CDR3 contains 15 residues. The DNA of the CDR3 is TGTGCCTGGAGTGTACGAGGAGCGACTAATCAGCCCCAGCATTTT. This gives the protein CAWSVRGATNQPQHF.

The V and J genes are TRBV5-1 and TRBJ1-1; tentatively, D is TRBD1 (5 bases). In germline, CDR1 is SGHRS, CDR2 YFSETQ. Trimming stripped 3 bases from V and 4 bases from J, with 16 bases between. The CDR3 is 15 residues long. The CDR3: CASSWGRVGGTEAFF. DNA for the CDR3: TGCGCCAGCAGCTGGGGCCGGGTTGGCGGCACTGAAGCTTTCTTT.

J is TRBJ1-2 and V is TRBV28; TRBD1 is a possible D gene (6 bases). Germline-derived CDR1 and CDR2 are MDHEN and SYDVKM. V lost 8 bases to trimming and J lost 0 bases, with 22 bases between them. The CDR3 spans 17 residues. The CDR3 DNA follows: TGTGCCAGCGGACGACTGAACGCAGGGGTAGCTAACTATGGCTACACCTTC. This codes for CASGRLNAGVANYGYTF.

This clone was observed a handful of times. The chain carries TRBV4-2 and TRBJ2-7, with TRBD1 matching over 9 bases. This CDR3 spans 14 amino acids. Germline CDR1 LGHNA, CDR2 YNFKEQ. J was trimmed by 2 bases and V by 5 bases; bases with no gene match: 4. The CDR3 nucleotides read TGTGCCAGCAGCTTTTACAGGGGGCCCTACGAGCAGTACTTC. This codes for CASSFYRGPYEQYF.

V usage is TRBV9 and J usage is TRBJ2-1, with 12 bases fitting TRBD2. Trimming cost V 0 bases and J 9 bases; bases outside gene matches: 7. This CDR3 has 16 amino acids. Germline V gives CDR1 SGDLS, CDR2 YYNGEE. The CDR3 DNA follows: TGTGCCAGCAGCGTAGGGGCTAGCGGGGGGGAGGGTGAGCAGTTCTTC. The encoded protein is CASSVGASGGEGEQFF.

The J gene is TRBJ1-2, the V gene TRBV27; TRBD1 matches 7 bases. This CDR3 region has 14 residues. Trimming took 0 bases from V and 7 from J; bases not matched to a gene: 5. Germline loops: CDR1 MNHEY, CDR2 SMNVEV (reference sequence). CDR3 coding DNA: TGTGCCAGCAGTTTATCGGACAGGAGGCCTGGCTACACCTTC. This translates into CASSLSDRRPGYTF.

This clone was counted once. CDR3: CASSEARGETQYF. CDR3 nucleotides: TGTGCCAGCAGTGAGGCCCGGGGAGAGACCCAGTACTTC. V usage is TRBV2 and J usage is TRBJ2-5, with D perhaps TRBD2 (5 bases). Trimming left V 3 bases short and J 4 bases short, with 9 bases between. The CDR3 covers 13 residues. Germline loops: CDR1 SNHLY, CDR2 FYNNEI.

The chain links TRBV10-2 to TRBJ1-1, with 9 bases fitting TRBD1. CDR3 size: 15 residues. V lost 4 bases, J lost 5 bases, and 8 bases stayed unmatched. Germline V lookup: CDR1 WSHSY, CDR2 SAAADI. The CDR3 DNA follows: TGCGCCAGCAGTGGACAGGGGGGGCTGGGGACTGAAGCTTTCTTT. It translates to CASSGQGGLGTEAFF.

The chain is built from TRBV19 and TRBJ1-6; 11 bases agree with TRBD1. CDR1 is LNHDA, CDR2 SQIVND, per germline (reference sequence). CDR3 length: 14 residues. V was pared by 7 bases and J by 6 bases, with 2 bases of the junction left unmatched. The DNA for the CDR3 is TGTGCCAGTACGGGGACAGGGGGTAATTCACCCCTCCACTTT. It is translated as CASTGTGGNSPLHF.

The rearrangement joins TRBV15 to TRBJ1-1, with 9 bases fitting TRBD1. The CDR3 covers 15 residues. Germline V lookup: CDR1 LNHNV, CDR2 YYDKDF (reference sequence). The V segment lost 4 bases and the J segment 1 base; nucleotides outside the gene matches: 4. The DNA of the CDR3 is TGTGCCACCAGCAATGGGGACAGGGAGAACACTGAAGCTTTCTTT. This gives the protein CATSNGDRENTEAFF.

The chain uses TRBV4-1 and TRBJ2-5; 9 positions agree with TRBD2. The CDR3 is 18 amino acids. Germline CDR1 and CDR2: MGHRA and YSYEKL. The junction had 17 bases not matched to a gene; V was cut back by 5 bases and J by 4 bases. Here the CDR3 reads CASSSVPGPSSGAETQYF. Here the CDR3 DNA reads TGCGCCAGCAGCTCCGTACCCGGGCCCTCTAGCGGGGCAGAGACCCAGTACTTC.

This clone occurred a few times. This chain uses TRBV5-1 with TRBJ2-1; 10 nucleotides line up with TRBD2. Looked up from germline, CDR1 is SGHRS and CDR2 is YFSETQ. The CDR3 consists of 14 residues. After removal of 6 bases from V and 7 bases from J, the junction contained 7 bases not matched to a gene. The CDR3 DNA follows: TGCGCCAGCACCGATTCTAGCGGGGGAAATGAGCAGTTCTTC. Residues: CASTDSSGGNEQFF.

The genes are TRBV19 and TRBJ2-5; tentative D call: TRBD2 (6 bases). V dropped 4 bases and J dropped 3 bases, with 6 bases sitting between them. Germline-derived CDR1 and CDR2 are LNHDA and SQIVND (reference sequence). CDR3 length equals 12 residues. CDR3 loop: CASSRTKETQYF. The CDR3 nucleotides are TGTGCCAGTAGTAGGACTAAAGAGACCCAGTACTTC.

This clone appeared once. This chain joins TRBV30 and TRBJ2-1; TRBD1 might be the D (6 bases). V was pared by 0 bases and J by 9 bases, with 9 bases between. CDR1 and CDR2 (germline): GTSNPN, SVGIG (reference sequence). The CDR3 runs to 12 residues. CDR3 loop: CAWSVQGREQFF. The CDR3 DNA reads as TGTGCCTGGAGTGTACAGGGACGTGAGCAGTTCTTC.

This clone rates as medium-sized. The chain has TRBV2 and TRBJ1-5; D gene unclear. V was trimmed by 2 bases and J by 2 bases, leaving 7 bases between them. CDR1 is SNHLY, CDR2 FYNNEI, per germline. The CDR3 runs 14 residues. CDR3 sequence: CASSEHRGNQPQHF. DNA for the CDR3: TGTGCCAGCAGTGAACACCGGGGCAATCAGCCCCAGCATTTT.

This rearrangement joins TRBV7-8 to TRBJ2-7; D not certain. Germline CDR1 and CDR2: SGHVS and FQNEAQ. V shed 3 bases and J shed 3 bases, with 12 bases lying between them. This CDR3 has 14 residues. DNA of the CDR3: TGTGCCAGCAGCTTGGGCCCCGAAGGCTACGAGCAGTACTTC. It translates to CASSLGPEGYEQYF.

This clone was observed a single time. This rearrangement joins TRBV25-1 to TRBJ2-3; tentative D call: TRBD2 (6 bases). This CDR3 region has 16 residues. V lost 4 bases to trimming and J lost 0 bases, with 14 bases between them. Looked up from germline, CDR1 is MGHDK and CDR2 is SYGVNS. CDR3 region: CASSGWLATSTDTQYF. CDR3 DNA: TGTGCCAGCAGTGGATGGCTAGCGACTAGCACAGATACGCAGTATTTT.

The chain joins TRBV18 to TRBJ1-2, with D perhaps TRBD1 (6 bases). The CDR3 length is 13 residues. The V end lost 5 bases, the J end lost 4 bases, and 11 bases lay between the germline ends. The germline gives CDR1 KGHSH, CDR2 LQKENI. CDR3 sequence: CASSSTGIYGYTF. Here the CDR3 DNA reads TGTGCCAGCTCATCTACAGGGATCTATGGCTACACCTTC.

The chain links TRBV18 to TRBJ2-5; D may be TRBD1 (6 bases). V dropped 6 bases and J dropped 0 bases, with 14 bases sitting between them. The CDR3 is 15 amino acids. Germline-derived CDR1 and CDR2 are KGHSH and LQKENI. For the CDR3, the DNA is TGTGCCAGCTCCCAGACCGGGACATACCAAGAGACCCAGTACTTC. This translates into CASSQTGTYQETQYF.

This sequence joins TRBV5-1 and TRBJ2-3, with TRBD1 as a possible D gene (5 bases). The CDR3 is made up of 16 amino acids. Per the germline V gene, CDR1 is SGHRS and CDR2 is YFSETQ. Between the trimmed V and J ends, which lost 1 base and 4 bases, there was a span of 16 bases. In DNA form, the CDR3 reads TGCGCCAGCAGCTTGCAGGGTCCTACTGTCGCAGATACGCAGTATTTT. Its translation: CASSLQGPTVADTQYF.

This clone has a handful of counts. The chain employs TRBV2 and TRBJ1-1; no clear D gene. Germline V gene data show CDR1 as SNHLY and CDR2 as FYNNEI. The ends were cut back, 3 bases at V and 3 bases at J, with 8 bases in the middle. The length of the CDR3 is 13 residues. The CDR3, as DNA: TGTGCCAGCAGTGAGGGCTGGCACACTGAAGCTTTCTTT. Its translation is CASSEGWHTEAFF.

This clone was counted a few times. This chain joins TRBV27 and TRBJ2-1; the D is unclear. Trimming took off 5 bases at V and 7 bases at J, with 9 bases between the two ends. The CDR3 has 12 amino acids. CDR1 and CDR2 from the germline V gene are MNHEY and SMNVEV (reference sequence). CDR3 bases: TGTGCCAGCAGTCTCACCGGGAATGAGCAGTTCTTC. It yields the protein CASSLTGNEQFF.

The V call is TRBV28, the J call TRBJ1-1; 8 positions agree with TRBD1. V lost 6 bases, J lost 5 bases, and 5 bases stayed unmatched. The CDR3 is 13 residues long. Germline-derived CDR1 and CDR2 are MDHEN and SYDVKM. CDR3 amino acids: CASRTGGWTEAFF. The DNA of the CDR3 is TGTGCCAGCAGAACAGGGGGTTGGACTGAAGCTTTCTTT. Full variable domain (rest looked up from reference TRBV28 and TRBJ1-1): DVKVTQSSRYLVKRTGEKVFLECVQDMDHENMFWYRQDPGLGLRLIYFSYDVKMKEKGDIPEGYSVSREKKERFSLILESASTNQTSMYLCASRTGGWTEAFFGQGTRLTVV.